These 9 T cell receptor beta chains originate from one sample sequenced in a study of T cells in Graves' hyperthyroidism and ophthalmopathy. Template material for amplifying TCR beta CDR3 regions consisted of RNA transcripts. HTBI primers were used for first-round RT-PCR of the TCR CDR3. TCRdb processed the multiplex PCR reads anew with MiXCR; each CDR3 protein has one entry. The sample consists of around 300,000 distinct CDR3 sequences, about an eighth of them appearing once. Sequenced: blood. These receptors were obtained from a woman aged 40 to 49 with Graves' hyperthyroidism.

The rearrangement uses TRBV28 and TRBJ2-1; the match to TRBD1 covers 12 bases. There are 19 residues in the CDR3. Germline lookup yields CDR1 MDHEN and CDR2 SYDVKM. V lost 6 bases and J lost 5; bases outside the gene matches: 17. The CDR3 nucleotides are TGTGCCAGCAGACTCGGGACAGGGGGCGCGGGAGGGCCCCACAATGAGCAGTTCTTC. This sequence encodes CASRLGTGGAGGPHNEQFF.

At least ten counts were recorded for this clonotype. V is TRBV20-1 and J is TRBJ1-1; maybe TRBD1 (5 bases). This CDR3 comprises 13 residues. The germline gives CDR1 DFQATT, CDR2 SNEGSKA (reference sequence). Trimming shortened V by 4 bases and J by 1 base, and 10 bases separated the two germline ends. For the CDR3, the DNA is TGCAGTGCTATAAGGGACGGGAACACTGAAGCTTTCTTT. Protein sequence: CSAIRDGNTEAFF.

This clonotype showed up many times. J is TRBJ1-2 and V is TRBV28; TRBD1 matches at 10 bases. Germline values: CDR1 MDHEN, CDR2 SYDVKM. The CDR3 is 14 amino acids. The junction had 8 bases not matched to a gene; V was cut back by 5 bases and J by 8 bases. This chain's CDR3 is CASSTGTGEYGYTF. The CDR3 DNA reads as TGTGCCAGCAGTACCGGGACAGGGGAATACGGCTACACCTTC.

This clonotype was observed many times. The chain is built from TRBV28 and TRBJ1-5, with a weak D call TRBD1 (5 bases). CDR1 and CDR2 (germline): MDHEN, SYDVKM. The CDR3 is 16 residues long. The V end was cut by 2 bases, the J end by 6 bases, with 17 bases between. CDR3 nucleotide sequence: TGTGCCAGCAGTTTAGGGGGAATAATCCGAGGTCAGCCCCAGCATTTT. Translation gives CASSLGGIIRGQPQHF.

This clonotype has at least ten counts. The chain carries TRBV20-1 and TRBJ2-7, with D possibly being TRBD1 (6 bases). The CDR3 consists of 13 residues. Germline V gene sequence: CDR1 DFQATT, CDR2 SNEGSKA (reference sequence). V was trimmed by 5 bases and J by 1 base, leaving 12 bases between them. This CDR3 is CSALTGLSYEQYF. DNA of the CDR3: TGCAGTGCTTTAACAGGGTTATCCTACGAGCAGTACTTC.

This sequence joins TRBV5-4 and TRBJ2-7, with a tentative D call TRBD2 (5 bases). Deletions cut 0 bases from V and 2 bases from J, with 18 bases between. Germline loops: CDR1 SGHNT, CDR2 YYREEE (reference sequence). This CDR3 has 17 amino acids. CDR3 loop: CASSLDLLGERPYEQYF. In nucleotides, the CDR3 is TGTGCCAGCAGCTTGGACCTCTTAGGCGAGCGGCCCTACGAGCAGTACTTC.

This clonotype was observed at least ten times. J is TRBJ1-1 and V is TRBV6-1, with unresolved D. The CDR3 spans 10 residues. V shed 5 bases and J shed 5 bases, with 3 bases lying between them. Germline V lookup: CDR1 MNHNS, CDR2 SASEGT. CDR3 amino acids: CASSFTEAFF. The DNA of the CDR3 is TGTGCCAGCAGTTTTACTGAAGCTTTCTTT.

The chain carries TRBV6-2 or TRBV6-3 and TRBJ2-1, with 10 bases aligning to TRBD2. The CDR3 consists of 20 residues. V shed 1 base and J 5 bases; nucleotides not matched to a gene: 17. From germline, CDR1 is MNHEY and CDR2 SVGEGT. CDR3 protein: CASSYLVASGSPQWNNEQFF. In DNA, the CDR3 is TGTGCCAGCAGTTACTTGGTGGCTAGCGGGAGCCCCCAATGGAACAATGAGCAGTTCTTC.

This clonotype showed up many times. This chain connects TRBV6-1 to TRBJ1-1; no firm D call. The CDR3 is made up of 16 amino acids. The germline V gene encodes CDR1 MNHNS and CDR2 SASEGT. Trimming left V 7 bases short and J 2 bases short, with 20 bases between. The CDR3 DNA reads TGTGCCAGCACACAACGGTGGACGTCAGCCAACACTGAAGCTTTCTTT. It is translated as CASTQRWTSANTEAFF.